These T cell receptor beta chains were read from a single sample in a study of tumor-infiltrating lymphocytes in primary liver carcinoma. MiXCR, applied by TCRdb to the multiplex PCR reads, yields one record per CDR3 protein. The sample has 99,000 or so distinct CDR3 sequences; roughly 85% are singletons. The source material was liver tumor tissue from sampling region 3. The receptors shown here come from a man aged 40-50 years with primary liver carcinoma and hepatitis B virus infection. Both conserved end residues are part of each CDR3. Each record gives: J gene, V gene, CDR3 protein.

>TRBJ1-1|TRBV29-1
CSVSAGWCMNTEAFF
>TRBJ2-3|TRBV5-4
CANNLLAGGPTGTQYF
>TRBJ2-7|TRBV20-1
CSARDSHSNYEQYF
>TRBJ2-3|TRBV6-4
CTGTSAPGDTQYF
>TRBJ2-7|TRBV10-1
CTSSESTGQGIDGQYF
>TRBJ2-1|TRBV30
CAWSRLGGRAYTEQFF
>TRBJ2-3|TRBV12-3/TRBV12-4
CASSRVSDRDTDTQYF
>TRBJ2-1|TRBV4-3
CTSSQGPYSEYNELFF
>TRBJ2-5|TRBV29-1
CSITGRGIETQYF
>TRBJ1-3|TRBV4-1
CASNPRGGTGDTIYF
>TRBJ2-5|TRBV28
CAIKKGEGRRGTQYF
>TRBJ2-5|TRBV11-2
CASSPISIQGTGRGTQYF
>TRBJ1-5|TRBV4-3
CASSQSGERPQHF
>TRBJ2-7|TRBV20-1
CSAPSCERAAYEQYF
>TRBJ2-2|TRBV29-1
CSASVVGGWTGKLFF
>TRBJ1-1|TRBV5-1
CASSLERGRNTEAFF
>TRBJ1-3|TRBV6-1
CATCTRGDATIYF
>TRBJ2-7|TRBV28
CASSLGFGDQYF
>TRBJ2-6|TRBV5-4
CVSSPGSFFSGADVLTF
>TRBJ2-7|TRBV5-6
CASSKLMGEGEQYF
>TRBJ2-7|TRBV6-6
CASSYPQPGGSREQYF
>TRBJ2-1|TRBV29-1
CSVTRDRAYNEQFF
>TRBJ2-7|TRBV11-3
CASSVGHSHEQYF
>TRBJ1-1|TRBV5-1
CTSSLQTGMNTEAFF
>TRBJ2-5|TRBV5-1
CANSQNRQGARETHYF
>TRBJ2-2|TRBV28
CVSGRTTENTGELFF
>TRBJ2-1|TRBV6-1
CASSPSLSGNEQFF
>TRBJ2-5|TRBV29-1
CSVESDRGRKESQYF
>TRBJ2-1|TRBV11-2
CASKFTGVNKQFF
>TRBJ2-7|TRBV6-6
CASTPLLAGWINKQYF
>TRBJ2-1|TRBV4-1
CASSQGVLGDNEQSF
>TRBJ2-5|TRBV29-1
CSIKGLAGEETQYF
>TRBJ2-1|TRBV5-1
CASSATGLAGEQFF
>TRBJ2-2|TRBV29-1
CSATGTSGRTGELFF
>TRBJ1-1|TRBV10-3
CAVSVRTDTETFF